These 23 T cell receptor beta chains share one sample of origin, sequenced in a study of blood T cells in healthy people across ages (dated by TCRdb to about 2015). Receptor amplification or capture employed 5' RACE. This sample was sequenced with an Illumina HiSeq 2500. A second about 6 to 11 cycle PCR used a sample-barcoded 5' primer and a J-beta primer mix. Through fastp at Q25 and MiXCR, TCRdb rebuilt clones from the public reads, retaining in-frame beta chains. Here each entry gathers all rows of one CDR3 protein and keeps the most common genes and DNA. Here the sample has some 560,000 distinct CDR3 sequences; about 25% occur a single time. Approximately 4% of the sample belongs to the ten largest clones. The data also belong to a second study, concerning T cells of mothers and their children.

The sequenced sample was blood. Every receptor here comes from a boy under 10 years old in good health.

Written as DNA, the CDR3 is TGTGCCAGCAGCTTAAGAGTGAGGGCAGCAGAGGGCTATGGCTACACCTTC. Its translation is CASSLRVRAAEGYGYTF. The chain is built from TRBV7-2 and TRBJ1-2; D ambiguous. Germline CDR1 reads SGHTA; CDR2 reads FQGNSA. V was clipped by 2 bases and J by 4 bases, with 20 bases between them. The CDR3 spans 17 residues.

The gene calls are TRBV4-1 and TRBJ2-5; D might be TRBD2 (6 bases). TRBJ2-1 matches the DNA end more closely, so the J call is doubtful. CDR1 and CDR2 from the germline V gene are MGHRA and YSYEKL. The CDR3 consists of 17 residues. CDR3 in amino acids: CASSQDWRRGTYNEQFF. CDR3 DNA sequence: TGCGCCAGCAGCCAAGATTGGCGGCGGGGAACATACAATGAGCAGTTCTTC.

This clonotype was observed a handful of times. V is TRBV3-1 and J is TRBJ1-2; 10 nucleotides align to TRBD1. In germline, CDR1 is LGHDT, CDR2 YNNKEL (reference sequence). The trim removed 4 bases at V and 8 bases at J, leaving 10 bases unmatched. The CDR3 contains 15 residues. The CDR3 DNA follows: TGTGCCAGCAGCCCCCGGGACAGGGGCCCCCCGGGCTACACCTTC. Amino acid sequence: CASSPRDRGPPGYTF.

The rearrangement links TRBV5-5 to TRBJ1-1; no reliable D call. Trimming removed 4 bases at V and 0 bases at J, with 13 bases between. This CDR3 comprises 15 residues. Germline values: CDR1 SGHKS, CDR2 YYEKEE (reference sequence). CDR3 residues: CASSANGLLNTEAFF. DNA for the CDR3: TGTGCCAGCAGCGCTAACGGACTTCTGAACACTGAAGCTTTCTTT. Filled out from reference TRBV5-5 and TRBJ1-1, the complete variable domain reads DAGVTQSPTHLIKTRGQQVTLRCSPISGHKSVSWYQQVLGQGPQFIFQYYEKEERGRGNFPDRFSARQFPNYSSELNVNALLLGDSALYLCASSANGLLNTEAFFGQGTRLTVV.

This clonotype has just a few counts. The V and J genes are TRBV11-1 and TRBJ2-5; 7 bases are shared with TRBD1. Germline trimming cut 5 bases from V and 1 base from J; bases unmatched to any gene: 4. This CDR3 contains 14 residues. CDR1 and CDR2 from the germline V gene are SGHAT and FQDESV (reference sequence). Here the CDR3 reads CASSPQGVQETQYF. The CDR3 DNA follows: TGTGCCAGCAGCCCTCAGGGGGTCCAAGAGACCCAGTACTTC.

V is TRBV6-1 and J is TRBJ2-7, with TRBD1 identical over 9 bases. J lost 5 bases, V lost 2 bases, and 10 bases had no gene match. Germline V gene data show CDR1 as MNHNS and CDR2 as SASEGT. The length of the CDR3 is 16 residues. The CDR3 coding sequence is TGTGCCAGCAGTGAATTCCCTCCGGGACAGGGTGACGAGCAGTACTTC. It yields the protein CASSEFPPGQGDEQYF.

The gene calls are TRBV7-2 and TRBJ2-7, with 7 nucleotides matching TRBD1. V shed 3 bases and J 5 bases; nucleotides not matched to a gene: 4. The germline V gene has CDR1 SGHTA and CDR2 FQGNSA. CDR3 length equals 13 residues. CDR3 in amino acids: CASSFSDRDEQYF. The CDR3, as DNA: TGTGCCAGCAGCTTCTCCGACAGGGACGAGCAGTACTTC.

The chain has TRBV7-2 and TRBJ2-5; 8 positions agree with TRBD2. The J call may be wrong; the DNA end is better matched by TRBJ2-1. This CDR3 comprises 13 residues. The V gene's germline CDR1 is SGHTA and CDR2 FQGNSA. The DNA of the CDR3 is TGTGCCTCGAGGGTAGCGGGACACAATGAGCAGTTCTTC. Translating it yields CASRVAGHNEQFF.

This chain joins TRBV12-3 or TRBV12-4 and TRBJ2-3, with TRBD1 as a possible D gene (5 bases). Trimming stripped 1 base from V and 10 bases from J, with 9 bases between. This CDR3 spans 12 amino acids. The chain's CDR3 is CASSLDPGSQYF. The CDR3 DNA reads TGTGCCAGCAGTTTAGATCCAGGGTCGCAGTATTTT.

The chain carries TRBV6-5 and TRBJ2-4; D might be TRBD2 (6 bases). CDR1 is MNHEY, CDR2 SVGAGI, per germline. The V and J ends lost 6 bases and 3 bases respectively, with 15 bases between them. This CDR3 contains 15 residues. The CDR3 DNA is TGTGCCAGCAGACCCCATCAGGAGGGCAAAAACATTCAGTACTTC. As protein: CASRPHQEGKNIQYF.

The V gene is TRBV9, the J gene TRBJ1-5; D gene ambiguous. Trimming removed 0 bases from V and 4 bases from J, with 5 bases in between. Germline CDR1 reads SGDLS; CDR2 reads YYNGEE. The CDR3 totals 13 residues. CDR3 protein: CASSVEDNQPQHF. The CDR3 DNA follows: TGTGCCAGCAGCGTAGAAGATAATCAGCCCCAGCATTTT.

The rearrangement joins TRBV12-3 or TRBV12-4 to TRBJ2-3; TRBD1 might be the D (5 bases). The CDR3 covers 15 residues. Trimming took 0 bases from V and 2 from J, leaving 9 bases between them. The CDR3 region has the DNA TGTGCCAGCAGTTTAGCGCAGGGCCACACAGATACGCAGTATTTT. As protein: CASSLAQGHTDTQYF.

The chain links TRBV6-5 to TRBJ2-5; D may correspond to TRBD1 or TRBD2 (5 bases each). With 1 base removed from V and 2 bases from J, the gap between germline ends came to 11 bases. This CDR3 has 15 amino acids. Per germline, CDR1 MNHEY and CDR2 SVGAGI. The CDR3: CASSYFGGGQETQYF. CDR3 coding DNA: TGTGCCAGCAGTTACTTTGGTGGGGGTCAAGAGACCCAGTACTTC.

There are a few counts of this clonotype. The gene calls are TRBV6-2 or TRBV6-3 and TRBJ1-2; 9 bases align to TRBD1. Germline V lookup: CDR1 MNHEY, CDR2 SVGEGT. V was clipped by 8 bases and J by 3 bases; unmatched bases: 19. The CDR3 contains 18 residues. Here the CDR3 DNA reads TGTGCCAGCTCCGGACAGGGGTTTTTTGTGGCGATACACTATGGCTACACCTTC. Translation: CASSGQGFFVAIHYGYTF.

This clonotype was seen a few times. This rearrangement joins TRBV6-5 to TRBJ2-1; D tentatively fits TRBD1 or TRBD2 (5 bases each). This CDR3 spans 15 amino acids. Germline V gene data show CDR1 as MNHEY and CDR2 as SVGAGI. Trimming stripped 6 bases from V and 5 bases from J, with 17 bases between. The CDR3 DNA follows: TGTGCCAGCAGCCGGGACGGACGTAGAAACAATGAGCAGTTCTTC. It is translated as CASSRDGRRNNEQFF.

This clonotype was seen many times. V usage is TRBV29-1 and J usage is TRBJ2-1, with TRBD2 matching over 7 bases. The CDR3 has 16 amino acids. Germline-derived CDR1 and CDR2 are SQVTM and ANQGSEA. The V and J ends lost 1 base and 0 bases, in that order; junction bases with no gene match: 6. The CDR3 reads CSVEGGSKNSYNEQFF. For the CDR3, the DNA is TGCAGCGTTGAAGGCGGGAGTAAAAACTCCTACAATGAGCAGTTCTTC.

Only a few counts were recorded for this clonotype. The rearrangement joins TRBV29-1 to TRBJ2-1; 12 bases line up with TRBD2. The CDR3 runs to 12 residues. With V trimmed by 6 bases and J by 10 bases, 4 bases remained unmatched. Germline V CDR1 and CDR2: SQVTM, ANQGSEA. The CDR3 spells CSVLAGGTEQFF. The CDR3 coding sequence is TGCAGCGTACTAGCGGGAGGAACGGAGCAGTTCTTC.

The CDR3 spells CASSHNRGPGLARYEQFF. The CDR3 nucleotides are TGTGCCAGCAGTCACAACAGGGGGCCGGGACTAGCGAGGTATGAGCAGTTCTTC. The chain joins TRBV6-2 or TRBV6-3 to TRBJ2-5; a possible D gene is TRBD2 (10 bases). The end of the DNA fits TRBJ2-1 better, so the J call may be wrong. The CDR3 totals 18 residues. The germline gives CDR1 MNHEY, CDR2 SVGEGT.

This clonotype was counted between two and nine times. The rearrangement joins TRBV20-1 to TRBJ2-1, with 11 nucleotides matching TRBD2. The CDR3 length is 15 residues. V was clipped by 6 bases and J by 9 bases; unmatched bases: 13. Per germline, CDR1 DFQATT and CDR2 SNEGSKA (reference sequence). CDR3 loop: CSAQLSGRALSEQFF. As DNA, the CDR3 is TGCAGTGCCCAACTTAGCGGGAGGGCCCTCAGTGAGCAGTTCTTC.

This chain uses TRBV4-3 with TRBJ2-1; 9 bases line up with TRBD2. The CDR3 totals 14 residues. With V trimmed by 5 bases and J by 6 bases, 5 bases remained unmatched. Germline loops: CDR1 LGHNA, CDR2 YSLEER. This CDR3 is CASSASTSGNEQFF. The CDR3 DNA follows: TGCGCCAGCAGCGCGTCGACTAGCGGCAATGAGCAGTTCTTC.

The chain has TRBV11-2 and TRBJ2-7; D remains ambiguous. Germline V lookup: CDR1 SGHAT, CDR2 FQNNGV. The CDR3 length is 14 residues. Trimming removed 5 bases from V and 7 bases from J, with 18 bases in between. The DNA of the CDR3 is TGTGCCAGCAGCCCCATTAGGTCTCCTCTAGAGCAGTACTTC. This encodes CASSPIRSPLEQYF. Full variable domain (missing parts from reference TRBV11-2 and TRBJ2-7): EAGVAQSPRYKIIEKRQSVAFWCNPISGHATLYWYQQILGQGPKLLIQFQNNGVVDDSQLPKDRFSAERLKGVDSTLKIQPAKLEDSAVYLCASSPIRSPLEQYFGPGTRLTVT.

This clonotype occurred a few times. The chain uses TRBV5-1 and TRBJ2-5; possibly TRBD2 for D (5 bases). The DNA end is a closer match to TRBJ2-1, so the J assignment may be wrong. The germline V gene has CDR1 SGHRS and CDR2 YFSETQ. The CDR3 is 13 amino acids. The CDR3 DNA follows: TGCGCCAGCAGCTTGGCCGCGGGTTATGAGCAGTTCTTC. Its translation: CASSLAAGYEQFF.

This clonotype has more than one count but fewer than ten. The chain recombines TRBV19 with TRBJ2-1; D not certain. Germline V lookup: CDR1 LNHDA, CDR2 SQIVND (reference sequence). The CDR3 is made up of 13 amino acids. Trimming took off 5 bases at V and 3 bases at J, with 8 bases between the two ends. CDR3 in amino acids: CASSFRHYNEQFF. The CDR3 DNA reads TGTGCCAGTAGTTTCCGACACTACAATGAGCAGTTCTTC. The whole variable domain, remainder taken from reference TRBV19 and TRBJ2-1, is DGGITQSPKYLFRKEGQNVTLSCEQNLNHDAMYWYRQDPGQGLRLIYYSQIVNDFQKGDIAEGYSVSREKKESFPLTVTSAQKNPTAFYLCASSFRHYNEQFFGPGTRLTVL.